This TCR beta chain was obtained from a study of blood T cells in healthy people across ages. Study outcomes and limitations: A strong correlation was found between TCR beta diversity and the percentage of naive T cells. No one knew whether donors had CMV, which possibly confounded expanded clonotype changes.

Germline lookup yields CDR1 SGDLS and CDR2 YYNGEE. This CDR3 spans 14 amino acids. V was cut by 0 bases and J by 2 bases, with 7 bases left in between. This clonotype was observed a handful of times. Antigen: not known. A J-beta primer mix and a sample-barcoded 5' primer were used in a second PCR of roughly 6 to 11 cycles. TCRdb analysed the 5' RACE reads with MiXCR anew, one entry per CDR3 protein. The sample contains some 1.1 million distinct CDR3 sequences, approximately 38% of which appear only once. Specimen: blood. The clonotype comes from a man younger than 30 in good health. The rearrangement links TRBV9 to TRBJ2-3; D not certain. For the CDR3, the DNA is TGTGCCAGCAGCGTAGACGAGACCACAGATACGCAGTATTTT. Protein product: CASSVDETTDTQYF.